The 23 T cell receptor beta chains in this list originate from one sample, sequenced in a study of blood T cell repertoires in COVID-19. Assay: immunoSEQ multiplex PCR; the TCRdb copy retains only in-frame clones and omits some. This sample yields 150,000 to 200,000 clones, of which around 72% are seen a single time; 3% belongs to the top ten. Sequenced sample: peripheral blood. All receptors derive from an elderly woman with acute or convalescent COVID-19.

CDR3 protein: CASSLDTSGSETQYF. In DNA form, the CDR3 reads TGCGCCAGCAGCTTGGATACTAGCGGGAGTGAGACCCAGTACTTC. The chain employs TRBV5-1 and TRBJ2-5; 11 positions match TRBD2. The CDR3 consists of 15 residues. Trimming at V came to 0 bases and at J to 5 bases, leaving 3 bases not matched to a gene. Germline loops: CDR1 SGHRS, CDR2 YFSETQ.

V is TRBV3-1 (or the pseudogene TRBV3-2) and J is TRBJ2-7, with D uncertain. The CDR3 totals 14 residues. Trimming cost V 1 base and J 1 base, with 8 bases left between them. Germline V gene data show CDR1 as LGHDT and CDR2 as YNNKEL (reference sequence). CDR3 protein: CASSQGTPSYEQYF. In nucleotides, the CDR3 is TGTGCCAGCAGCCAAGGTACTCCTTCCTACGAGCAGTACTTC.

The V call is TRBV4-2, the J call TRBJ1-5; 9 bases line up with TRBD1. Trimming cost V 1 base and J 7 bases; bases outside gene matches: 8. The CDR3 contains 16 residues. Looked up from germline, CDR1 is LGHNA and CDR2 is YNFKEQ. The chain's CDR3 is CASSQGNRDRDQPQHF. DNA of the CDR3: TGTGCCAGCAGCCAAGGGAACCGGGACAGGGACCAGCCCCAGCATTTT.

This clone appeared a few times. This chain joins TRBV11-2 and TRBJ2-2, with a tentative D call TRBD1 (6 bases). V was shortened by 4 bases and J by 7 bases, with 13 bases between the two germline ends. CDR3 size: 14 residues. CDR1 is SGHAT and CDR2 is FQNNGV in the germline V gene. CDR3 DNA: TGTGCCAGCAGCTACTCACAGGGAATCGGGGAGCTGTTTTTT. This sequence encodes CASSYSQGIGELFF.

This clone was observed a few times. J is TRBJ2-1 and V is TRBV7-2, with TRBD1 matching 8 bases. CDR1 is SGHTA and CDR2 is FQGNSA in the germline V gene. CDR3 length: 14 amino acids. Trimming cost V 3 bases and J 9 bases; bases outside gene matches: 7. Here the CDR3 DNA reads TGTGCCAGCAGCTTGAACAGGGGGAGAGGTGAGCAGTTCTTC. This gives the protein CASSLNRGRGEQFF.

Only one count was recorded for this clone. The chain employs TRBV3-1 (or the pseudogene TRBV3-2) and TRBJ2-7; weak D call: TRBD2 (5 bases). The CDR3 runs to 13 residues. V shed 4 bases and J shed 5 bases, with 12 bases lying between them. Germline V gives CDR1 LGHDT, CDR2 YNNKEL (reference sequence). The DNA for the CDR3 is TGTGCCAGCAGCCGGAATGCGGGTGACGAGCAGTACTTC. It specifies CASSRNAGDEQYF.

A few counts support this clone. V is TRBV11-2 and J is TRBJ1-4; D not resolved. The V end lost 2 bases, the J end lost 7 bases, and 8 bases lay between the germline ends. The CDR3 spans 13 residues. Germline values: CDR1 SGHAT, CDR2 FQNNGV. Here the CDR3 DNA reads TGTGCCAGCAGCTTAACGTTAGCTGAAAAACTGTTTTTT. It specifies CASSLTLAEKLFF.

This rearrangement joins TRBV6-2 or TRBV6-3 to TRBJ2-2, with 8 nucleotides matching TRBD1. This CDR3 has 15 amino acids. The germline gives CDR1 MNHEY, CDR2 SVGEGT. V gave up 5 bases and J gave up 2 bases; unmatched junction bases: 4. The DNA for the CDR3 is TGTGCCAGCAGTACTCAGGGGGCTAACACCGGGGAGCTGTTTTTT. Translated: CASSTQGANTGELFF.

In this sample, this clone turned up a few times. This rearrangement joins TRBV9 to TRBJ2-5; 7 bases line up with TRBD2. V was clipped by 0 bases and J by 4 bases; unmatched bases: 6. Germline CDR1 is SGDLS and CDR2 is YYNGEE. The length of the CDR3 is 15 residues. Here the CDR3 reads CASSVAAGERETQYF. CDR3 bases: TGTGCCAGCAGCGTAGCGGCGGGAGAGAGAGAGACCCAGTACTTC.

This sequence joins TRBV7-9 and TRBJ2-4, with TRBD1 matching over 8 bases. The germline V gene encodes CDR1 SEHNR and CDR2 FQNEAQ (reference sequence). The CDR3 contains 18 residues. V gave up 3 bases and J gave up 0 bases; unmatched junction bases: 10. CDR3 coding DNA: TGTGCCAGCAGCTTTAATATAGGGACAGGACTAGCCAAAAACATTCAGTACTTC. Protein sequence: CASSFNIGTGLAKNIQYF.

The chain joins TRBV5-4 to TRBJ2-3; D may be TRBD2 (5 bases). The CDR3 runs 16 residues. Germline loops: CDR1 SGHNT, CDR2 YYREEE (reference sequence). V gave up 4 bases and J gave up 1 base, with 16 bases separating them. CDR3 sequence reads: CASSEKVASRTDTQYF. In DNA, the CDR3 is TGTGCCAGCAGCGAAAAGGTAGCGTCGCGCACAGATACGCAGTATTTT.

This clone was found many times. The genes are TRBV10-3 and TRBJ1-2, with unresolved D. The CDR3 sequence is 13 residues long. Deletions cut 2 bases from V and 6 bases from J, with 10 bases between. Germline V CDR1 and CDR2: ENHRY, SYGVKD. The CDR3 region has the DNA TGTGCCATCAGTGAGACGGGAAGGGATGGCTACACCTTC. Protein product: CAISETGRDGYTF.

The chain combines TRBV3-1 (or the pseudogene TRBV3-2) with TRBJ2-1; tentatively, D is TRBD2 (6 bases). Looked up from germline, CDR1 is LGHDT and CDR2 is YNNKEL (reference sequence). The V end was cut by 1 base, the J end by 2 bases, with 6 bases between. This CDR3 region has 14 residues. The CDR3 reads CASSQAGAYNEQFF. The CDR3 DNA reads TGTGCCAGCAGCCAAGCGGGAGCCTACAATGAGCAGTTCTTC.

The chain joins TRBV5-1 to TRBJ2-2; the match to TRBD2 covers 11 bases. CDR1 and CDR2 (germline): SGHRS, YFSETQ. The CDR3 covers 17 residues. The V and J ends lost 1 base and 6 bases, in that order; junction bases with no gene match: 8. For the CDR3, the DNA is TGCGCCAGCAGCTTGATGTCCCTAGCGGGAGGCGCCGGGGAGCTGTTTTTT. Translation gives CASSLMSLAGGAGELFF.

This clone was counted a few times. The chain recombines TRBV10-3 with TRBJ2-2; 10 bases are shared with TRBD2. This CDR3 comprises 14 residues. Unmatched junction bases numbered 5, after V lost 9 bases and J lost 4 bases. Germline CDR1 reads ENHRY; CDR2 reads SYGVKD. The chain's CDR3 is CAIGGTSVTGELFF. CDR3 nucleotide sequence: TGTGCCATAGGGGGGACTAGCGTCACCGGGGAGCTGTTTTTT.

The V and J genes are TRBV5-1 and TRBJ2-3, with 13 bases fitting TRBD2. Unmatched junction bases numbered 6, after V lost 1 base and J lost 1 base. The CDR3 length is 18 residues. Per the germline V gene, CDR1 is SGHRS and CDR2 is YFSETQ. The CDR3 reads CASSLTPGLAGGTDTQYF. The CDR3 DNA is TGCGCCAGCAGCTTGACACCAGGACTAGCGGGAGGCACAGATACGCAGTATTTT.

The chain links TRBV5-4 to TRBJ2-3; TRBD2 aligns across 11 bases. V gave up 5 bases and J gave up 6 bases; unmatched junction bases: 8. The germline gives CDR1 SGHNT, CDR2 YYREEE (reference sequence). The CDR3 loop spans 15 amino acids. The CDR3 region has the DNA TGTGCCAGCAGAGTAGCGGGAGGGCCCTTGGATACGCAGTATTTT. This codes for CASRVAGGPLDTQYF. Full variable domain (rest looked up from reference TRBV5-4 and TRBJ2-3): ETGVTQSPTHLIKTRGQQVTLRCSSQSGHNTVSWYQQALGQGPQFIFQYYREEENGRGNFPPRFSGLQFPNYSSELNVNALELDDSALYLCASRVAGGPLDTQYFGPGTRLTVL.

In its sample, this clone was seen once. V gene TRBV10-3 combines with J gene TRBJ2-1; 8 positions agree with TRBD2. Per germline, CDR1 ENHRY and CDR2 SYGVKD. V lost 4 bases and J lost 5; bases outside the gene matches: 10. The CDR3 extends over 16 amino acids. This CDR3 reads CAISGAVAGYDNEQFF. The CDR3 nucleotides read TGTGCCATCAGTGGTGCGGTAGCGGGATATGACAATGAGCAGTTCTTC.

V is TRBV5-1 and J is TRBJ2-7, with 7 bases identical to TRBD2. The CDR3 has 14 residues. Germline trimming cut 4 bases from V and 4 bases from J; bases unmatched to any gene: 8. Germline values: CDR1 SGHRS, CDR2 YFSETQ. CDR3 protein: CASSLSVGGYEQYF. The CDR3 nucleotides are TGCGCCAGCAGCCTCTCCGTCGGGGGGTACGAGCAGTACTTC. The full variable domain, with the rest looked up from reference TRBV5-1 and TRBJ2-7, is KAGVTQTPRYLIKTRGQQVTLSCSPISGHRSVSWYQQTPGQGLQFLFEYFSETQRNKGNFPGRFSGRQFSNSRSEMNVSTLELGDSALYLCASSLSVGGYEQYFGPGTRLTVT.

The V gene is TRBV19, the J gene TRBJ2-1; weak D call: TRBD2 (6 bases). Germline assignment: CDR1 LNHDA and CDR2 SQIVND (reference sequence). V dropped 5 bases and J dropped 8 bases, with 13 bases sitting between them. The CDR3 has 13 amino acids. CDR3 sequence: CASSSAGSDEQFF. The DNA for the CDR3 is TGTGCCAGTAGTTCTGCGGGATCAGATGAGCAGTTCTTC. Full variable domain (rest looked up from reference TRBV19 and TRBJ2-1): DGGITQSPKYLFRKEGQNVTLSCEQNLNHDAMYWYRQDPGQGLRLIYYSQIVNDFQKGDIAEGYSVSREKKESFPLTVTSAQKNPTAFYLCASSSAGSDEQFFGPGTRLTVL.

The chain links TRBV21-1 to TRBJ2-7; the D call TRBD2 from the table was never checked on the DNA. TRBV21-1 is deemed a pseudogene. The CDR3 is made up of 16 amino acids. The CDR3 reads CASSRGAGGPVGEQYF. As DNA, the CDR3 is TGTGCCAGCAGCCGCGGGGCGGGAGGGCCGGTGGGAGAGCAGTACTTC.

V usage is TRBV6-5 and J usage is TRBJ1-2; 10 bases match TRBD1. Germline CDR1 MNHEY, CDR2 SVGAGI. The CDR3 loop spans 14 amino acids. The V segment lost 4 bases and the J segment 4 bases; nucleotides outside the gene matches: 3. CDR3 DNA: TGTGCCAGCAGTTTGACAGGGGGCAGCTATGGCTACACCTTC. This gives the protein CASSLTGGSYGYTF.

This chain joins TRBV3-1 (or the pseudogene TRBV3-2) and TRBJ2-7; 7 bases align to TRBD2. There are 16 residues in the CDR3. Looked up from germline, CDR1 is LGHDT and CDR2 is YNNKEL (reference sequence). J gave up 0 bases and V 4 bases, and 9 bases lay outside the gene matches. The CDR3 DNA is TGTGCCAGCAGCCCACTGGGGGGGATCAGCTCCTACGAGCAGTACTTC. It encodes CASSPLGGISSYEQYF.